Below are 27 T cell receptor beta chains sequenced from a single sample in a study of Ad26.COV2.S vaccination and SARS-CoV-2 variants. The data were produced by immunoSEQ multiplex PCR, yet TCRdb's version contains in-frame clones alone and is incomplete. The profile covers roughly 320,000 clones, with approximately 86% appearing a single time and 2.1% taken by the ten largest. Treatment noted: 19 received Ad26.COV2.S at low or high dose, single or two shots; several received placebo; per-sample allocation not given. Repertoires come from day 63 after the first vaccine or placebo injection. Sequencing was performed on peripheral blood, taken in a trial of Ad26.COV2.S vaccine versus placebo. All receptors come from a person aged 18 to 65 who received the Ad26.COV2.S COVID-19 vaccine or a placebo.

The chain employs TRBV20-1 and TRBJ2-1, with TRBD1 as a possible D gene (5 bases). CDR1 is DFQATT and CDR2 is SNEGSKA in the germline V gene (reference sequence). Trimming took 4 bases from V and 7 from J, leaving 5 bases between them. CDR3 length: 10 residues. The CDR3 DNA is TGCAGTGCTACAGGGAATGAGCAGTTCTTC. Translating gives CSATGNEQFF.

This rearrangement joins TRBV5-8 to TRBJ2-7; D uncertain. Trimming left V 10 bases short and J 7 bases short, with 15 bases between. This CDR3 contains 11 residues. CDR1 is SGHTS, CDR2 YDEGEE, per germline. In DNA form, the CDR3 reads TGTGCCTGGTCCCCCCGAAGAGAGCAGTACTTC. Its protein is CAWSPRREQYF. Supplemented by reference TRBV5-8 and TRBJ2-7, the full variable domain reads EAGVTQSPTHLIKTRGQQATLRCSPISGHTSVYWYQQALGLGLQFLLWYDEGEERNRGNFPPRFSGRQFPNYSSELNVNALELEDSALYLCAWSPRREQYFGPGTRLTVT.

The V call is TRBV27, the J call TRBJ1-2, with 7 bases matching TRBD1. The CDR3 extends over 15 amino acids. CDR1 is MNHEY and CDR2 is SMNVEV in the germline V gene (reference sequence). J lost 4 bases, V lost 4 bases, and 9 bases had no gene match. This chain's CDR3 is CASSSPETGIYGYTF. In nucleotides, the CDR3 is TGTGCCAGCAGTTCGCCAGAGACAGGGATCTATGGCTACACCTTC.

CDR3 DNA sequence: TGTGCCAGCAGCCAAGGTGTGGGTCCCATCCCCGGATATTTT. Its translation: CASSQGVGPIPGYF. The V gene is TRBV3-1 (or the pseudogene TRBV3-2), the J gene TRBJ1-3; D is unclear. The CDR3 loop spans 14 amino acids. Deletions cut 1 base from V and 15 bases from J, with 19 bases between. CDR1 is LGHDT and CDR2 is YNNKEL in the germline V gene (reference sequence).

The chain has TRBV11-3 and TRBJ2-6; D may match TRBD1 or TRBD2 (5 bases each). The CDR3 covers 17 residues. V gave up 4 bases and J gave up 2 bases, with 15 bases separating them. CDR1 is SGHNT, CDR2 YENEEA, per germline. Here the CDR3 reads CASSSGTGSTGANVLTF. The CDR3 DNA is TGTGCCAGCAGCTCCGGGACGGGAAGTACTGGGGCCAACGTCCTGACTTTC. Variable domain in full (rest from reference TRBV11-3 and TRBJ2-6): EAGVVQSPRYKIIEKKQPVAFWCNPISGHNTLYWYLQNLGQGPELLIRYENEEAVDDSQLPKDRFSAERLKGVDSTLKIQPAELGDSAVYLCASSSGTGSTGANVLTFGAGSRLTVL.

This chain joins TRBV3-1 (or the pseudogene TRBV3-2) and TRBJ2-1; 7 bases agree with TRBD2. The CDR3 is made up of 17 amino acids. The germline V gene encodes CDR1 LGHDT and CDR2 YNNKEL (reference sequence). The junction had 9 bases not matched to a gene; V was cut back by 4 bases and J by 0 bases. DNA for the CDR3: TGTGCCAGCAGCCCCCATCCTAGCGGTAGCTCCTACAATGAGCAGTTCTTC. This codes for CASSPHPSGSSYNEQFF.

The chain uses TRBV24-1 and TRBJ2-5; D unresolved. Trimming left V 7 bases short and J 2 bases short, with 7 bases between. The CDR3 spans 12 residues. The V gene's germline CDR1 is KGHDR and CDR2 SFDVKD. The CDR3 nucleotides read TGTGCCACCAGAAACAAACAAGAGACCCAGTACTTC. Translating gives CATRNKQETQYF.

Written as DNA, the CDR3 is TGTGCCAGCAGGGACCCAAGGGGCGGGAGGATCACAGATACGCAGTATTTT. Protein product: CASRDPRGGRITDTQYF. The chain has TRBV2 and TRBJ2-3; 8 bases match TRBD2. V trimming: 6 bases; J trimming: 2 bases; junction bases outside the gene matches: 13. Germline CDR1 is SNHLY and CDR2 is FYNNEI. This CDR3 is built from 17 residues.

This clone was counted only a few times. The chain recombines TRBV6-1 with TRBJ1-5; no clear D gene. Germline V CDR1 and CDR2: MNHNS, SASEGT. The CDR3 sequence is 16 residues long. V was shortened by 2 bases and J by 7 bases, with 18 bases between the two germline ends. The chain's CDR3 is CASSESDLFRRQPQHF. DNA for the CDR3: TGTGCCAGCAGTGAATCTGACTTATTTCGGAGACAGCCCCAGCATTTT.

The chain links TRBV5-1 to TRBJ2-5; weak D call: TRBD2 (6 bases). The CDR3 spans 14 residues. The ends were cut back, 5 bases at V and 0 bases at J, with 11 bases in the middle. Germline lookup yields CDR1 SGHRS and CDR2 YFSETQ. The DNA of the CDR3 is TGCGCCAGCAGTTTCCGGGGGTACCAAGAGACCCAGTACTTC. Amino acid sequence: CASSFRGYQETQYF.

The rearrangement uses TRBV19 and TRBJ1-2, with a possible D match to TRBD1 (5 bases). The CDR3 extends over 13 amino acids. V lost 4 bases, J lost 3 bases, and 9 bases lay in between. The germline CDR1 and CDR2 sequences are LNHDA and SQIVND (reference sequence). The CDR3, as DNA: TGTGCCAGTAGTAGAGGGGTCGACTATGGCTACACCTTC. Translation gives CASSRGVDYGYTF. The entire variable domain, with the rest obtained from reference TRBV19 and TRBJ1-2, is as follows: DGGITQSPKYLFRKEGQNVTLSCEQNLNHDAMYWYRQDPGQGLRLIYYSQIVNDFQKGDIAEGYSVSREKKESFPLTVTSAQKNPTAFYLCASSRGVDYGYTFGSGTRLTVV.

This clone came up once. V gene TRBV2 combines with J gene TRBJ2-5; unclear D gene. The length of the CDR3 is 12 residues. Between the trimmed V and J ends, which lost 2 bases and 5 bases, there was a span of 6 bases. The germline gives CDR1 SNHLY, CDR2 FYNNEI. In nucleotides, the CDR3 is TGTGCCAGCAGTGAAAACGCTGAGACCCAGTACTTC. This gives the protein CASSENAETQYF. The whole variable domain, remainder taken from reference TRBV2 and TRBJ2-5, is EPEVTQTPSHQVTQMGQEVILRCVPISNHLYFYWYRQILGQKVEFLVSFYNNEISEKSEIFDDQFSVERPDGSNFTLKIRSTKLEDSAMYFCASSENAETQYFGPGTRLLVL.

The chain links TRBV5-1 to TRBJ2-4; 7 nucleotides agree with TRBD1. The length of the CDR3 is 16 residues. Losses at the gene ends were 0 bases for V and 2 bases for J; bases not matched to a gene: 5. The germline V gene has CDR1 SGHRS and CDR2 YFSETQ. CDR3 loop: CASSLVYRGTKNIQYF. CDR3 nucleotide sequence: TGCGCCAGCAGCTTGGTTTACAGGGGAACCAAAAACATTCAGTACTTC.

The chain uses TRBV30 and TRBJ1-1; D gene ambiguous. Trimming removed 0 bases from V and 3 bases from J, with 8 bases in between. The CDR3 runs to 13 residues. Per germline, CDR1 GTSNPN and CDR2 SVGIG (reference sequence). DNA of the CDR3: TGTGCCTGGAGTGTAGCAGTGGACACTGAAGCTTTCTTT. This gives the protein CAWSVAVDTEAFF.

The DNA of the CDR3 is TGTGCCATCAGTGAGAGCCGTAGGGGAGATACTCAGCCCCAGCATTTT. It codes for CAISESRRGDTQPQHF. The rearrangement joins TRBV10-3 to TRBJ1-5; the D gene is possibly TRBD1 (5 bases). V dropped 2 bases and J dropped 6 bases, with 17 bases sitting between them. Looked up from germline, CDR1 is ENHRY and CDR2 is SYGVKD. CDR3 length: 16 residues.

The CDR3 sequence: CASSQDRAGGDYGYTF. The DNA for the CDR3 is TGTGCCAGCAGCCAAGATCGGGCAGGGGGCGACTATGGCTACACCTTC. This chain connects TRBV3-1 (or the pseudogene TRBV3-2) to TRBJ1-2; 8 bases map to TRBD1. The CDR3 is made up of 16 amino acids. The ends lost 0 bases at V and 3 bases at J; junction bases unmatched: 6. Germline assignment: CDR1 LGHDT and CDR2 YNNKEL (reference sequence).

The rearrangement uses TRBV7-9 and TRBJ2-3; 7 bases are a match to TRBD1. Germline assignment: CDR1 SEHNR and CDR2 FQNEAQ (reference sequence). The CDR3 is 14 amino acids. Trimming took 7 bases from V and 2 from J; bases not matched to a gene: 6. CDR3 region: CASTPGQLTDTQYF. DNA of the CDR3: TGTGCCAGCACCCCGGGACAGCTCACAGATACGCAGTATTTT.

The gene calls are TRBV28 and TRBJ1-6; 8 bases map to TRBD1. Germline V gene lookup returns CDR1 MDHEN and CDR2 SYDVKM. Trimming at V came to 5 bases and at J to 7 bases, leaving 10 bases not matched to a gene. This CDR3 has 16 residues. This CDR3 reads CASSRTRDRQNSPLHF. The CDR3 nucleotides read TGTGCCAGCAGTCGAACGCGGGACAGGCAGAATTCACCCCTCCACTTT.

This chain joins TRBV28 and TRBJ2-3, with 9 nucleotides matching TRBD1. The CDR3 runs 16 residues. Germline CDR1 and CDR2: MDHEN and SYDVKM. V was clipped by 4 bases and J by 2 bases; unmatched bases: 7. CDR3 nucleotides: TGTGCCAGCAGTTCCCGGGACAGGGACCACACAGATACGCAGTATTTT. This codes for CASSSRDRDHTDTQYF.

The J gene is TRBJ1-4, the V gene TRBV28; no firm D call. V lost 7 bases, J lost 0 bases, and 12 bases lay in between. CDR3 size: 15 residues. From germline, CDR1 is MDHEN and CDR2 SYDVKM. The CDR3 loop is CASTKVAATNEKLFF. The CDR3 DNA reads TGTGCCAGCACTAAGGTTGCAGCAACTAATGAAAAACTGTTTTTT. The full variable domain, with the rest looked up from reference TRBV28 and TRBJ1-4, is DVKVTQSSRYLVKRTGEKVFLECVQDMDHENMFWYRQDPGLGLRLIYFSYDVKMKEKGDIPEGYSVSREKKERFSLILESASTNQTSMYLCASTKVAATNEKLFFGSGTQLSVL.

This chain links TRBV5-1 with TRBJ1-6; TRBD1 matches 8 bases. V trimming: 4 bases; J trimming: 7 bases; junction bases outside the gene matches: 10. This CDR3 is built from 16 residues. Germline V CDR1 and CDR2: SGHRS, YFSETQ. In DNA, the CDR3 is TGCGCCAGCAGCGAGACGACAGGGGCGGAGAATTCACCCCTCCACTTT. Amino acids: CASSETTGAENSPLHF.

V and J are TRBV5-4 and TRBJ1-4; D gene uncertain. V was cut by 5 bases and J by 6 bases, with 11 bases left in between. This CDR3 has 13 residues. Germline loops: CDR1 SGHNT, CDR2 YYREEE (reference sequence). This chain's CDR3 is CASRLQMDEKLFF. CDR3 DNA: TGTGCCAGCAGGCTACAGATGGATGAAAAACTGTTTTTT.

The table lists this clone with a count of one. The chain couples TRBV10-2 to TRBJ1-5; weak D call: TRBD1 (6 bases). CDR1 and CDR2 from the germline V gene are WSHSY and SAAADI. The CDR3 has 14 residues. The V end lost 6 bases, the J end lost 4 bases, and 13 bases lay between the germline ends. The CDR3 loop reads CASRDRGPNQPQHF. The CDR3 DNA follows: TGCGCCAGCAGAGACCGGGGGCCGAATCAGCCCCAGCATTTT.

The chain links TRBV30 to TRBJ2-7; no clear D gene. The CDR3 runs 14 residues. Deletions cut 3 bases from V and 2 bases from J, with 14 bases between. The V gene's germline CDR1 is GTSNPN and CDR2 SVGIG (reference sequence). CDR3 in DNA: TGTGCCTGGAGCCAGCTCTTCGGCCCCTACGAGCAGTACTTC. Translating gives CAWSQLFGPYEQYF. The variable domain in full, completed from reference TRBV30 and TRBJ2-7, reads SQTIHQWPATLVQPVGSPLSLECTVEGTSNPNLYWYRQAAGRGLQLLFYSVGIGQISSEVPQNLSASRPQDRQFILSSKKLLLSDSGFYLCAWSQLFGPYEQYFGPGTRLTVT.

There are many counts of this clone. The gene calls are TRBV7-9 and TRBJ1-5, with TRBD1 as a possible D gene (5 bases). The CDR3 contains 16 residues. Germline V gene lookup returns CDR1 SEHNR and CDR2 FQNEAQ (reference sequence). V was cut by 1 base and J by 7 bases, with 17 bases left in between. In DNA, the CDR3 is TGTGCCAGCAGCTTAGGAATTGAGGGGCTAAAACAGCCCCAGCATTTT. This sequence encodes CASSLGIEGLKQPQHF.

The chain combines TRBV28 with TRBJ1-2; tentatively, D is TRBD1 (6 bases). V lost 6 bases and J lost 4, with 15 bases in between. Germline V gives CDR1 MDHEN, CDR2 SYDVKM. The CDR3 covers 14 residues. The CDR3 DNA sequence: TGTGCCAGCAGGAGAAACGGGGGCTTCTATGGCTACACCTTC. Translated, it gives CASRRNGGFYGYTF.

This chain joins TRBV5-1 and TRBJ2-5, with D possibly called TRBD1 or TRBD2 (6 bases each). The CDR3 loop spans 13 amino acids. V was trimmed by 4 bases and J by 5 bases, leaving 12 bases between them. Germline CDR1 is SGHRS and CDR2 is YFSETQ. As DNA, the CDR3 is TGCGCCAGCAGCCCGATAGGGGGGGAGACCCAGTACTTC. This encodes CASSPIGGETQYF.